This T cell receptor (beta chain) appears in the sequencing data of a study of blood T cell repertoires in COVID-19 (dated by TCRdb to the early 2020s). The study in broad terms: Samples from collaborators originated in the United States, Italy and Spain and spanned both the acute and convalescent phases of COVID-19. The material from the prospective study consisted of cDNA or gDNA derived from T cells, B-cell-depleted T cells, or PBMCs. Deeply sampled blood TCRbeta repertoires from subjects exposed to, actively infected with, or recovered from COVID-19 were included in the dataset. The repertoires were released in a freely available public database intended as a resource for research on the immune response to SARS-CoV-2. Samples were obtained from the ongoing ImmuneRACE study (first 160 participants) and from 1,254 subjects provided by 6 global collaborators. The sample metadata nearly always contained a de-identified subject ID, COVID-19 status, age in years and sex. HLA class I and class II types, where available, came from metadata supplied by the sample provider rather than from assay-based typing. The research as a whole found: The amount of clinical and demographic metadata varied by source and participant and was provided uncurated.

TCRbeta CDR3 regions were amplified from genomic DNA by means of the immunoSEQ Assay, a bias-controlled multiplex PCR. Per the source publication's procedure: The number of nucleated cells in each sample was estimated from the amplification of reference gene primers within the assay. Sequence reads were collapsed and filtered to measure the absolute abundance of every unique TCRbeta CDR3 rearrangement. Productive Simpson clonality was computed per sample as the square root of Simpson's diversity index over productive rearrangements. TCRdb took this table from immuneACCESS and kept in-frame rearrangements with V and J called. Such tables lack part of the clones; where checked against another copy, unresolved V genes explain under half of the gap, and the rest is unexplained. The V and J calls and the clone size are those of that table, but D and trimming were determined from the DNA. Present in this sample are about 320,000 clones, about nine tenths of which were seen just once. In total, the top ten clones hold around 4.8% of the sample.

At the junction V is shortened by 4 bases and J by 1 base; bases outside the gene matches: 2. CDR1 and CDR2 are drawn from the germline V gene: SGDLS, YYNGEE. The CDR3 has 15 amino acids, counting the end cysteine and phenylalanine. The DNA shown is the 45-base CDR3, in frame from base 1. In the prospective study, participants were about 18 to 100 years old, resided in under 30 geographic areas of the United States, and were enrolled through a virtual design. In the prospective study, cohorts were assigned on the basis of participant-reported clinical history obtained from a screening survey and a study questionnaire. ImmuneRACE Cohort 3 recovered participants were defined by two consecutive negative NP/OP PCR tests, healthcare professional clearance, or symptom resolution. In the prospective study, whole blood, serum and a nasopharyngeal or oropharyngeal swab were collected from each participant by mobile phlebotomists. Additional blood draws and questionnaires over an approximately two-month period could optionally be provided by prospective study participants. Before DNA extraction, blood samples from the prospective study were shipped at room temperature or frozen.

Remarks on this clone: Its antigen target is currently unknown. No qualities accompany the bases; no much larger clone lies one base away.

This sequence uses TRBV9 and TRBJ2-3, and TRBD2 aligns with 11 junction nucleotides. Sequenced: PBMCs or T cells enriched from blood (not recorded which). The origin of this receptor is a man aged 55 to 70 who had recovered from COVID-19. For the CDR3, the sequence is CASSTGLAGTDTQYF. At the DNA level, the sequence is TGTGCCAGCAGCACGGGACTAGCGGGCACAGATACGCAGTATTTT. The full variable domain, with segments outside the CDR3 supplied by the reference TRBV9 and TRBJ2-3 proteins, appears as DSGVTQTPKHLITATGQRVTLRCSPRSGDLSVYWYQQSLDQGLQFLIQYYNGEERAKGNILERFSAQQFPDLHSELNLSSLELGDSALYFCASSTGLAGTDTQYFGPGTRLTVL.